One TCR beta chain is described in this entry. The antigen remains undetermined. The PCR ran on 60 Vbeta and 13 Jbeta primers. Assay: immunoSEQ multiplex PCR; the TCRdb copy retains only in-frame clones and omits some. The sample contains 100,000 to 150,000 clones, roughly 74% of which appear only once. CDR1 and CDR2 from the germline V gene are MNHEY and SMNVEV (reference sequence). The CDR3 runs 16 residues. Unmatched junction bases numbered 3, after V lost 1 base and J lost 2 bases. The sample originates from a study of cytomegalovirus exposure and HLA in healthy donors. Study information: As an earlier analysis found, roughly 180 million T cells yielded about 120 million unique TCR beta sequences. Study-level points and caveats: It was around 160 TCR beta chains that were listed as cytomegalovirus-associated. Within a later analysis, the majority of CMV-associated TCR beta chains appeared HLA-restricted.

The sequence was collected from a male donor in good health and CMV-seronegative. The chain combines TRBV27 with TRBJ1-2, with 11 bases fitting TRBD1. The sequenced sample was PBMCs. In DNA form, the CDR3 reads TGTGCCAGCAGTTTATTAGGACAGGGGGCCAACTATGGCTACACCTTC. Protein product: CASSLLGQGANYGYTF.